This T cell receptor (beta chain) emerged from a study of blood T cells in healthy people across ages. The CDR3 spans 13 residues. Germline lookup yields CDR1 DFQATT and CDR2 SNEGSKA (reference sequence). Extracted total RNA amounted to at least 5.5 micrograms for each sample. Alongside a J-beta primer mix, a sample-barcoded 5' primer served in a second PCR lasting 7 to 11 cycles. TCRdb itself ran the 5' RACE reads through MiXCR, one entry per CDR3 protein. The data show over 1,300,000 distinct CDR3 sequences, approximately 60% seen once. This sequence was found in a man aged 18 to 29 in good health. V is TRBV20-1 and J is TRBJ2-4, with 7 bases fitting TRBD2. The last part of the DNA fits TRBJ2-7 better; the J call may be wrong. The sequenced sample consisted of blood. Written as DNA, the CDR3 is TGCAGTGCTGCTAGCGGAGCCGAGTACGAGCAGTACTTC. It specifies CSAASGAEYEQYF.